This T cell receptor (beta chain) comes out of a study of vaccination effects on CD4 cells after COVID-19. Expansion of antigen-specific CD4+ T cells with viral peptide pools was carried out by the ViraFEST assay before sequencing. The authors isolated CD4+ T cells after approximately 9 days of culture. The cohort was immunized with two doses of either the BNT162b2 or mRNA-1273 vaccine. Half the medium was swapped for IL-2 medium on days 3 and 7. On this clone itself: The antigen remains undetermined.

The CDR3 extends over 16 amino acids. Germline V CDR1 and CDR2: SGHRS, YFSETQ. Trimming removed 3 bases from V and 1 base from J; junction bases left unmatched: 9. TCRdb's copy holds only in-frame clones and misses some; the assay was immunoSEQ multiplex PCR. The sample lists about 24,000 clones, approximately 80% occurring once. Sequenced here: CD4+ T cells from PBMCs cultured with SARS-CoV-2 spike peptides, sampled after COVID-19 vaccination. The gene calls are TRBV5-1 and TRBJ1-1, with 7 bases identical to TRBD1. The TCR sequence derives from a human donor who received a COVID-19 vaccine. Some clones in this sample may be carry-over from other donors' samples. In DNA form, the CDR3 reads TGCGCCAGCAGCTCCCAACCCGGGACAGAGAACACTGAAGCTTTCTTT. Protein: CASSSQPGTENTEAFF.